This entry describes one TCR beta chain. This may arise from a read error, as a much more abundant clone is one base away. This record belongs to a study of breast tumors, draining lymph nodes, adjacent tissues. TCRdb analysed the multiplex PCR reads with MiXCR anew, one entry per CDR3 protein. This table has under 350,000 distinct CDR3 sequences, around 31% appearing once. Breast cancer patients provided tissue from their axillary draining lymph nodes. The TCR comes from a female donor with breast cancer. Some clones in this sample may be carry-over from other donors' samples. The sample comprised axillary lymph node tissue.

The CDR3 loop is CASSERRYFEAFF. For the CDR3, the DNA is TGTGCCAGCAGTGAGAGACGGTACTTTGAAGCTTTCTTT. V is TRBV27 and J is TRBJ1-1; no reliable D call. The V end was cut by 5 bases, the J end by 7 bases, with 14 bases between. The CDR3 is 13 amino acids. CDR1 MNHEY and CDR2 SMNVEV come from the germline V gene (reference sequence).